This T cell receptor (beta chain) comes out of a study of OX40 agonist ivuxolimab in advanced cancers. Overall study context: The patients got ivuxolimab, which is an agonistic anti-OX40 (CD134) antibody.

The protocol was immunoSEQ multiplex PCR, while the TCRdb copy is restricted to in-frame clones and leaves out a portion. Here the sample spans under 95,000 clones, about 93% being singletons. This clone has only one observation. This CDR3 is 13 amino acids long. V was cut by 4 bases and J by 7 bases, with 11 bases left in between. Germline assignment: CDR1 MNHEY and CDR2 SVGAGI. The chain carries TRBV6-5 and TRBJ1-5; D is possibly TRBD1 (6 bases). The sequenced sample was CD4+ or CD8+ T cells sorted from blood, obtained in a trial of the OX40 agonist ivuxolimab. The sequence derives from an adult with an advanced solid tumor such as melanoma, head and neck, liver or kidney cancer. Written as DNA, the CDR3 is TGTGCCAGCAGTTTAGGGGGGATGCAGCCCCAGCATTTT. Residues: CASSLGGMQPQHF.